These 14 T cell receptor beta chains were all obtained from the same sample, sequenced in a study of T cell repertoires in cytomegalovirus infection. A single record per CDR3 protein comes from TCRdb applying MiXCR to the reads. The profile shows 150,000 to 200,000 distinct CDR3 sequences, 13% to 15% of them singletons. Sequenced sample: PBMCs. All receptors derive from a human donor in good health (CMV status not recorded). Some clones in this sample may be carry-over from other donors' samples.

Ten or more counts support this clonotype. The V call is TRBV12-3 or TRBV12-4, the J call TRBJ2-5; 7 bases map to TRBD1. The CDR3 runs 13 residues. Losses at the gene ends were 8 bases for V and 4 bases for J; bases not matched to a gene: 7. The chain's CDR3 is CASGQTGLETQYF. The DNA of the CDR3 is TGTGCCAGCGGCCAGACAGGGTTAGAGACCCAGTACTTC.

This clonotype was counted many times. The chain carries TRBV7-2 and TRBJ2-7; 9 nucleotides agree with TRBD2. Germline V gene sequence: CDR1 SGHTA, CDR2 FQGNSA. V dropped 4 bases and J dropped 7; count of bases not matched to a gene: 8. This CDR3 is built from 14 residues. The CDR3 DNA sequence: TGTGCCAGCAGCTCCTTAGCGGGAGAAGGTGAGCAGTACTTC. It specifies CASSSLAGEGEQYF.

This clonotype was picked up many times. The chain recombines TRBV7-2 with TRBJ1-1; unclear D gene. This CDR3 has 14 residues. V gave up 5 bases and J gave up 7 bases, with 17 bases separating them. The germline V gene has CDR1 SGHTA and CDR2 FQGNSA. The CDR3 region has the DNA TGTGCCAGCAGCCCCTTCTGGGGTCCCTTTGAAGCTTTCTTT. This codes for CASSPFWGPFEAFF.

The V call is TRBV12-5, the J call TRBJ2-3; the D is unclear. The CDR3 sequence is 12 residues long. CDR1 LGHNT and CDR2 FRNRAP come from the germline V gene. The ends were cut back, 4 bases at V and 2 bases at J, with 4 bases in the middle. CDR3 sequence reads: CASGYLTDTQYF. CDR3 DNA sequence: TGTGCTAGTGGTTATCTCACAGATACGCAGTATTTT.

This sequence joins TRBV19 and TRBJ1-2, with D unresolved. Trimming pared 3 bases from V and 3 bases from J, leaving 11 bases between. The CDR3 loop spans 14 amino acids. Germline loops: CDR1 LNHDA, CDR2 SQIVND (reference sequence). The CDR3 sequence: CASSIRGSHYGYTF. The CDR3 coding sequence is TGTGCCAGTAGTATTCGGGGTTCCCACTATGGCTACACCTTC.

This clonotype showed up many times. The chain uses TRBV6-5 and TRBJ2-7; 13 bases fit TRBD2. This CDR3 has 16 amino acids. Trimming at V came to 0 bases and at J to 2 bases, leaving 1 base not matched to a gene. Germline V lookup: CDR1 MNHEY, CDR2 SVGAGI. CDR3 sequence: CASSYSTSGGTYEQYF. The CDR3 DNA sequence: TGTGCCAGCAGTTACTCGACTAGCGGGGGGACCTACGAGCAGTACTTC.

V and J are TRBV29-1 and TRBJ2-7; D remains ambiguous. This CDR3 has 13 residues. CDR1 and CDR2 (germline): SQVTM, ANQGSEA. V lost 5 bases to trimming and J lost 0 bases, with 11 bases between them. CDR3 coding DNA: TGCAGCGTTAAGTCGGCGAGCTCCTACGAGCAGTACTTC. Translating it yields CSVKSASSYEQYF.

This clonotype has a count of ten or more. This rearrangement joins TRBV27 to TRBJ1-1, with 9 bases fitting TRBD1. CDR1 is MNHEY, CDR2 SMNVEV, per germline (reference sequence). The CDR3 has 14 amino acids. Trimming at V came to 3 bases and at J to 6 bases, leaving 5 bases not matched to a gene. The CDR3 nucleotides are TGTGCCAGCAGTTTCTACAGGGGGCTGTCTGAAGCTTTCTTT. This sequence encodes CASSFYRGLSEAFF.

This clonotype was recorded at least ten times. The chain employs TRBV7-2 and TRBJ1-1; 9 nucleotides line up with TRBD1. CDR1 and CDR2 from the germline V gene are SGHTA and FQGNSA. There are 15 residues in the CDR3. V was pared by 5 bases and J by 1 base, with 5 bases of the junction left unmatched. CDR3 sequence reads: CASSTRTGENTEAFF. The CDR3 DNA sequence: TGTGCCAGCAGCACGCGGACAGGGGAGAACACTGAAGCTTTCTTT.

As DNA, the CDR3 is TGTGCCACCAGGAGCGGACAGGGAGGGGACTATGGCTACACCTTC. It yields the protein CATRSGQGGDYGYTF. This chain joins TRBV24-1 and TRBJ1-2; 8 bases agree with TRBD1. V lost 7 bases to trimming and J lost 3 bases; unmatched junction nucleotides: 9. Looked up from germline, CDR1 is KGHDR and CDR2 is SFDVKD. The CDR3 consists of 15 residues.

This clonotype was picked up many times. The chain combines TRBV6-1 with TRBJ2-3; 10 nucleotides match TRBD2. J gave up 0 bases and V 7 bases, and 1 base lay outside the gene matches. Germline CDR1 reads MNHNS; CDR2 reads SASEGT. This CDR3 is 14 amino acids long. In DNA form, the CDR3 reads TGTGCCAGCATAGCGGGGGGAAGCACAGATACGCAGTATTTT. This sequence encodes CASIAGGSTDTQYF.

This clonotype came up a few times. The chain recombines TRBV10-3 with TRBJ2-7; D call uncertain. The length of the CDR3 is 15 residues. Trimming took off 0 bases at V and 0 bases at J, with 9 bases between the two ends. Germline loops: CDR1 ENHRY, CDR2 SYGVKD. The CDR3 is CAISESVESSYEQYF. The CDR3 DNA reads TGTGCCATCAGTGAGTCTGTGGAGAGCTCCTACGAGCAGTACTTC.

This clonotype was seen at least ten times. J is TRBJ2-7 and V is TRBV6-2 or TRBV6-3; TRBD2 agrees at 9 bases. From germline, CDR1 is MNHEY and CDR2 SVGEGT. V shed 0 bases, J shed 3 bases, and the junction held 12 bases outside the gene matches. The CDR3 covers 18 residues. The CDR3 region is CASSYSSFYSGRFYEQYF. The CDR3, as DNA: TGTGCCAGCAGTTACTCCTCCTTCTACAGCGGGAGGTTCTACGAGCAGTACTTC.

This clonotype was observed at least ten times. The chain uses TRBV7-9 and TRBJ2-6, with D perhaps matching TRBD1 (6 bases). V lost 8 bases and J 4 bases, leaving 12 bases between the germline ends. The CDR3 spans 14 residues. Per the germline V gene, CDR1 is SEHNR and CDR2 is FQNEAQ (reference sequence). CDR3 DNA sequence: TGTGCCAGCGGTTCAGGGGCAGGGGCCAACGTCCTGACTTTC. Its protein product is CASGSGAGANVLTF.